Below are 17 T cell receptor beta chains sequenced from a single sample in a study of blood T cell repertoires in COVID-19. The assay was immunoSEQ multiplex PCR, and TCRdb's table has in-frame clones only and misses some. The sample includes about 140,000 clones, 85% to 90% of them seen just once. Material: peripheral blood. The source of these receptors is a woman at least 80 years old with acute or convalescent COVID-19.

The chain is built from TRBV7-6 and TRBJ2-1; D is undetermined. This CDR3 comprises 13 residues. V was trimmed by 2 bases and J by 5 bases, leaving 7 bases between them. Germline CDR1 reads SGHVS; CDR2 reads FNYEAQ. CDR3 in DNA: TGTGCCAGCAGCTTAATCCTTGACAATGAGCAGTTCTTC. Translating gives CASSLILDNEQFF.

The V and J genes are TRBV19 and TRBJ1-1; 12 bases are a match to TRBD1. CDR1 LNHDA and CDR2 SQIVND come from the germline V gene (reference sequence). V shed 3 bases and J 3 bases; nucleotides not matched to a gene: 26. The CDR3 runs 23 residues. DNA for the CDR3: TGTGCCAGTAGTATTGAATTCCGCCGCTTACGGGACAGGGGGCGGTTAGTGGACACTGAAGCTTTCTTT. Residues: CASSIEFRRLRDRGRLVDTEAFF. Together with reference TRBV19 and TRBJ1-1, the CDR3 gives the full variable domain: DGGITQSPKYLFRKEGQNVTLSCEQNLNHDAMYWYRQDPGQGLRLIYYSQIVNDFQKGDIAEGYSVSREKKESFPLTVTSAQKNPTAFYLCASSIEFRRLRDRGRLVDTEAFFGQGTRLTVV.

V is TRBV4-1 and J is TRBJ1-1, with D perhaps matching TRBD1 (5 bases). Germline CDR1 is MGHRA and CDR2 is YSYEKL. Deletions cut 0 bases from V and 4 bases from J, with 12 bases between. The CDR3 length is 15 residues. In DNA, the CDR3 is TGCGCCAGCAGCCAAGAAACTCAGGGTGGCACTGAAGCTTTCTTT. This encodes CASSQETQGGTEAFF.

The chain joins TRBV5-1 to TRBJ2-1; D might be TRBD1 (6 bases). Trimming stripped 1 base from V and 7 bases from J, with 12 bases between. There are 14 residues in the CDR3. From germline, CDR1 is SGHRS and CDR2 YFSETQ. DNA for the CDR3: TGCGCCAGCAGCTTGCGTCTTCAGGGGAATGAGCAGTTCTTC. Translating gives CASSLRLQGNEQFF.

V usage is TRBV7-2 and J usage is TRBJ1-3; TRBD1 agrees at 7 bases. J was trimmed by 0 bases and V by 5 bases; bases with no gene match: 7. Germline V gene data show CDR1 as SGHTA and CDR2 as FQGNSA. The CDR3 extends over 16 amino acids. The CDR3 coding sequence is TGTGCCAGCAGCAGGGGACAGCCATCCTCTGGAAACACCATATATTTT. It encodes CASSRGQPSSGNTIYF.

The chain employs TRBV19 and TRBJ2-1; no clear D gene. The V gene lost 6 bases and the J gene lost 0 bases, with 12 bases spanning the gap. The CDR3 runs 15 residues. CDR1 is LNHDA and CDR2 is SQIVND in the germline V gene (reference sequence). The CDR3 nucleotides are TGTGCCAGTAGCTCCGAGTACAGCTCCTACAATGAGCAGTTCTTC. It codes for CASSSEYSSYNEQFF.

The chain carries TRBV18 and TRBJ1-2; D perhaps matches TRBD1 (5 bases). The ends were cut back, 8 bases at V and 1 base at J, with 14 bases in the middle. CDR1 and CDR2 (germline): KGHSH, LQKENI. This CDR3 is built from 14 residues. Here the CDR3 DNA reads TGTGCCAGCCGAGCTACGGGGGATAACTATGGCTACACCTTC. Its protein is CASRATGDNYGYTF.

The rearrangement links TRBV5-5 to TRBJ2-1; TRBD1 aligns across 8 bases. Trimming removed 2 bases from V and 2 bases from J; junction bases left unmatched: 3. This CDR3 has 15 residues. Looked up from germline, CDR1 is SGHKS and CDR2 is YYEKEE (reference sequence). The CDR3 nucleotides read TGTGCCAGCAGCTTTCAGGGGGCCGCCTACAATGAGCAGTTCTTC. This translates into CASSFQGAAYNEQFF. Variable domain in full (rest from reference TRBV5-5 and TRBJ2-1): DAGVTQSPTHLIKTRGQQVTLRCSPISGHKSVSWYQQVLGQGPQFIFQYYEKEERGRGNFPDRFSARQFPNYSSELNVNALLLGDSALYLCASSFQGAAYNEQFFGPGTRLTVL.

The rearrangement uses TRBV5-1 and TRBJ1-1; possibly TRBD1 for D (5 bases). Per the germline V gene, CDR1 is SGHRS and CDR2 is YFSETQ. This CDR3 comprises 14 residues. The V end was cut by 3 bases, the J end by 5 bases, with 14 bases between. The CDR3: CASSYQGVGTEAFF. In nucleotides, the CDR3 is TGCGCCAGCAGCTACCAGGGTGTAGGTACTGAAGCTTTCTTT. Drawing the rest from reference TRBV5-1 and TRBJ1-1, the complete variable domain is KAGVTQTPRYLIKTRGQQVTLSCSPISGHRSVSWYQQTPGQGLQFLFEYFSETQRNKGNFPGRFSGRQFSNSRSEMNVSTLELGDSALYLCASSYQGVGTEAFFGQGTRLTVV.

The chain recombines TRBV7-2 with TRBJ2-1; 7 bases map to TRBD2. Trimming took 5 bases from V and 6 from J; bases not matched to a gene: 16. The CDR3 covers 17 residues. Germline CDR1 and CDR2: SGHTA and FQGNSA. The CDR3 nucleotides are TGTGCCAGCAGCATTAGACCGGGCCGGGGGGTTTCCAATGAGCAGTTCTTC. The encoded protein is CASSIRPGRGVSNEQFF.

The rearrangement joins TRBV6-6 to TRBJ1-3, with 8 bases fitting TRBD1. Trimming removed 5 bases from V and 0 bases from J; junction bases left unmatched: 9. Per germline, CDR1 MNHNY and CDR2 SVGAGI (reference sequence). This CDR3 has 17 residues. DNA for the CDR3: TGTGCCAGCAGTCCACCCCGAACAGGGGGCTCTGGAAACACCATATATTTT. Protein: CASSPPRTGGSGNTIYF.

The gene calls are TRBV4-2 and TRBJ2-5, with TRBD2 matching over 9 bases. Germline V gene data show CDR1 as LGHNA and CDR2 as YNFKEQ. Trimming removed 2 bases from V and 2 bases from J; junction bases left unmatched: 6. The CDR3 covers 16 residues. The chain's CDR3 is CASSQLSGGNQETQYF. The CDR3 DNA reads as TGTGCCAGCAGCCAACTTAGCGGGGGTAATCAAGAGACCCAGTACTTC.

In DNA, the CDR3 is TGTGCCAGCAGCGTAGCCGGGGACAGAGATCAGCCCCAGCATTTT. It yields the protein CASSVAGDRDQPQHF. The chain employs TRBV9 and TRBJ1-5; TRBD1 aligns across 7 bases. Trimming took 0 bases from V and 5 from J; bases not matched to a gene: 5. The CDR3 covers 15 residues. Germline V CDR1 and CDR2: SGDLS, YYNGEE. The variable domain in full, with the rest retrieved from reference TRBV9 and TRBJ1-5, is DSGVTQTPKHLITATGQRVTLRCSPRSGDLSVYWYQQSLDQGLQFLIQYYNGEERAKGNILERFSAQQFPDLHSELNLSSLELGDSALYFCASSVAGDRDQPQHFGDGTRLSIL.

The chain couples TRBV5-1 to TRBJ2-1; 7 positions agree with TRBD1. There are 15 residues in the CDR3. The germline V gene encodes CDR1 SGHRS and CDR2 YFSETQ. V shed 4 bases and J 7 bases; nucleotides not matched to a gene: 11. CDR3 protein: CASSVTGVLSNEQFF. In DNA form, the CDR3 reads TGCGCCAGCAGCGTTACAGGGGTATTATCAAATGAGCAGTTCTTC.

This sequence joins TRBV5-5 and TRBJ2-5; 8 bases fit TRBD2. V dropped 4 bases and J dropped 5; count of bases not matched to a gene: 7. Germline V lookup: CDR1 SGHKS, CDR2 YYEKEE (reference sequence). The CDR3 sequence is 14 residues long. The CDR3 coding sequence is TGTGCCAGCAGCCCCGGGGGGGCCGTTGAGACCCAGTACTTC. Encoded protein: CASSPGGAVETQYF.

Here the CDR3 reads CASSFRTSGGSSYNEQFF. CDR3 coding DNA: TGTGCCAGCAGCTTTCGGACTAGCGGGGGAAGCTCCTACAATGAGCAGTTCTTC. V is TRBV7-2 and J is TRBJ2-1; 13 bases line up with TRBD2. Germline CDR1 and CDR2: SGHTA and FQGNSA. With 3 bases clipped from V and 0 bases from J, the junction kept 5 bases outside the gene matches. This CDR3 is 18 amino acids long.

The V call is TRBV7-9, the J call TRBJ1-1, with TRBD1 matching 8 bases. The CDR3 extends over 17 amino acids. Germline values: CDR1 SEHNR, CDR2 FQNEAQ (reference sequence). J gave up 1 base and V 1 base, and 8 bases lay outside the gene matches. The CDR3 loop is CASSLGPGGIENTEAFF. CDR3 bases: TGTGCCAGCAGCTTAGGGCCAGGGGGCATTGAGAACACTGAAGCTTTCTTT.